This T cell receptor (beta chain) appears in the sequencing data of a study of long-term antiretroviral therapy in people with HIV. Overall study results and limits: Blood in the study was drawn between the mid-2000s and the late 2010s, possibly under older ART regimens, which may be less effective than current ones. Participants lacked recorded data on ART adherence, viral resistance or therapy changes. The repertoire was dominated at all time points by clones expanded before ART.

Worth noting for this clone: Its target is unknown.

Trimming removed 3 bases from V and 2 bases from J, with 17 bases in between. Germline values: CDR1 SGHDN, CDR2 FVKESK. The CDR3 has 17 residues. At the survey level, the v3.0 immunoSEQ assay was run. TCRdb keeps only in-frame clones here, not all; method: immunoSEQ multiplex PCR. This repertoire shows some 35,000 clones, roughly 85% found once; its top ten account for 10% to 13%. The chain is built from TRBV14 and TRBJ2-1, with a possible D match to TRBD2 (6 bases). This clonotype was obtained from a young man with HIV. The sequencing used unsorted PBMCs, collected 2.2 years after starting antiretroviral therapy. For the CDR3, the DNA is TGTGCCAGCAGCCACCAAGTTACGGACTACGCCTACAATGAGCAGTTCTTC. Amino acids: CASSHQVTDYAYNEQFF.